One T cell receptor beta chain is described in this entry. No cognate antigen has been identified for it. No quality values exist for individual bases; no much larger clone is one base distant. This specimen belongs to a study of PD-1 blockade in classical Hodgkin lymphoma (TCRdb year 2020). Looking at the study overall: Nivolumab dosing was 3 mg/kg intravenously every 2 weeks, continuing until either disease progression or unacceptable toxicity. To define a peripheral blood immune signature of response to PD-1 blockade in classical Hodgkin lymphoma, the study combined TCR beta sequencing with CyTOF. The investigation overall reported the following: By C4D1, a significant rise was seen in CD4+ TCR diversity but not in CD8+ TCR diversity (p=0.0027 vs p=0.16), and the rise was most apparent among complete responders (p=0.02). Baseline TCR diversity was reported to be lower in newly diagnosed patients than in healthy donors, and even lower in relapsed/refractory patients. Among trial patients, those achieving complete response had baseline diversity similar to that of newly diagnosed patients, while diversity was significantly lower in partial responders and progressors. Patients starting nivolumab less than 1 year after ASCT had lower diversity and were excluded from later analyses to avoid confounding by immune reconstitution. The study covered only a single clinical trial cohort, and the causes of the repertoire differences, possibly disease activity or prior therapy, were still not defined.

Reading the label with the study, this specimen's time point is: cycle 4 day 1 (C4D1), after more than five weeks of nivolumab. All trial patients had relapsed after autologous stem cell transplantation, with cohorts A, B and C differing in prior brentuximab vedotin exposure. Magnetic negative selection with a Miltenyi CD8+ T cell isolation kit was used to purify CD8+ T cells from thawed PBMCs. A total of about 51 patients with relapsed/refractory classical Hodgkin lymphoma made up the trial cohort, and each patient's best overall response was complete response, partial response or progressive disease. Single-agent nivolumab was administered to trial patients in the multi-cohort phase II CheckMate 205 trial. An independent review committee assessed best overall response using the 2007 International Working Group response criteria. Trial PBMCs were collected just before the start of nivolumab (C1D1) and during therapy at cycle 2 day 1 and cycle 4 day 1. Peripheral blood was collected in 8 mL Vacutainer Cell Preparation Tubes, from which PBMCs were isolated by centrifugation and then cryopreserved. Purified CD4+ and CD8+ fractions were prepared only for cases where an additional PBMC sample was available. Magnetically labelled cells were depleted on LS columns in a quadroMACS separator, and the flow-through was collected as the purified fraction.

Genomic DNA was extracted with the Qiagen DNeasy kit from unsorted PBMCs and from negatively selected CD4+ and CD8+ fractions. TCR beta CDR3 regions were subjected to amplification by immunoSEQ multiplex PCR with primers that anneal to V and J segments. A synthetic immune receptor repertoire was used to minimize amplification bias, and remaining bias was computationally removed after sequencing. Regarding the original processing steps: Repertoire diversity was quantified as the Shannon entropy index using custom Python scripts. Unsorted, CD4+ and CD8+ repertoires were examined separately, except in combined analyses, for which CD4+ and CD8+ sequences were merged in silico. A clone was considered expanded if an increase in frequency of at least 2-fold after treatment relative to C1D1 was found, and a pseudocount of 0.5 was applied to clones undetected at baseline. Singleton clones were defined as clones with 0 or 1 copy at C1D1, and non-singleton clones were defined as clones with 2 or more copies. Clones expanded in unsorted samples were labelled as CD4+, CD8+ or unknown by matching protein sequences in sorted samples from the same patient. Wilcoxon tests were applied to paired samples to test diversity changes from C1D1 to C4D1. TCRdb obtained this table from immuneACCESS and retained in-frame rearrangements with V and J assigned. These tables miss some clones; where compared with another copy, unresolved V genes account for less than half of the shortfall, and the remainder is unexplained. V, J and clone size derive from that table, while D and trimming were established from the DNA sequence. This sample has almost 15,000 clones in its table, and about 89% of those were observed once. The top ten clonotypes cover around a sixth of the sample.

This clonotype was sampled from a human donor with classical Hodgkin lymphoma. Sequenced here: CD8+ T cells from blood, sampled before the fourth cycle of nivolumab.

The base sequence is TGTGCCAGCAGTTTCGCGGGGGAAAGGGAGGAGACCCAGTACTTC. The translation is CASSFAGEREETQYF. This chain is built from TRBV28 and TRBJ2-5, with 7 central nucleotides matching TRBD2. V and J are trimmed by 3 bases and 5 bases, and the gene matches miss 9 bases of the junction. The CDR3, from cysteine to phenylalanine, totals 15 residues. Solely the CDR3 DNA is kept, with 45 bases framed from the first base. CDR1 and CDR2, per the germline V gene, are MDHEN and SYDVKM.